A single sample gave rise to the 6 T cell receptor beta chains below, sequenced in a study of T cells in Graves' hyperthyroidism and ophthalmopathy. TCR beta CDR3 regions were amplified from RNA. HTBI primers drove first-round RT-PCR of the TCR CDR3. One entry per CDR3 protein, called by TCRdb with MiXCR from the multiplex PCR reads. The table records about 700,000 distinct CDR3 sequences, 11% to 15% of them present only once. The sequenced material came from blood. Source of these receptors: a woman younger than 30 with Graves' hyperthyroidism.

Worth noting for this clonotype: This clone may be a read error of a much larger clone one base away. The final CDR3 position lacks the conserved phenylalanine or tryptophan, pointing to a likely read error. The V gene is TRBV11-2, the J gene TRBJ2-3; 7 nucleotides match TRBD1. Germline assignment: CDR1 SGHAT and CDR2 FQNNGV. The CDR3 has 15 residues. The J segment lost 3 bases and the V segment lost 5 bases, leaving 8 bases of the junction unmatched. The CDR3: CASSPTGVMTDTQYV. In DNA, the CDR3 is TGTGCCAGCAGCCCCACAGGGGTAATGACAGATACGCAGTATGTT.

A few counts support this clonotype. The chain is built from TRBV19 and TRBJ1-5; TRBD1 matches 7 bases. This CDR3 is 16 amino acids long. CDR1 is LNHDA and CDR2 is SQIVND in the germline V gene (reference sequence). The V and J ends lost 5 bases and 1 base, in that order; junction bases with no gene match: 8. The CDR3 loop is CASSPQQGLSNQPQHF. The DNA of the CDR3 is TGTGCCAGTAGTCCCCAACAGGGGTTGAGCAATCAGCCCCAGCATTTT.

The chain couples TRBV29-1 to TRBJ2-1; the D gene could be TRBD1 or TRBD2 (7 bases each). The V end lost 8 bases, the J end lost 4 bases, and 18 bases lay between the germline ends. Per germline, CDR1 SQVTM and CDR2 ANQGSEA. CDR3 length equals 14 residues. CDR3 sequence reads: CSSQGGPKYNEQFF. As DNA, the CDR3 is TGCAGCTCCCAGGGGGGGCCCAAATACAATGAGCAGTTCTTC.

There are many counts of this clonotype. This chain connects TRBV7-9 to TRBJ2-7; 7 bases match TRBD2. The germline CDR1 and CDR2 sequences are SEHNR and FQNEAQ (reference sequence). CDR3 length: 16 amino acids. Germline trimming cut 6 bases from V and 3 bases from J; bases unmatched to any gene: 14. The CDR3 loop reads CASSPNPALAVYEQYF. CDR3 sequence (DNA): TGTGCCAGCAGTCCAAACCCAGCGCTAGCGGTCTACGAGCAGTACTTC.

This clonotype was counted a few times. The V and J genes are TRBV2 and TRBJ1-5; a weak D match, TRBD1 (5 bases). The CDR3 contains 16 residues. Trimming left V 4 bases short and J 0 bases short, with 13 bases between. Germline CDR1 SNHLY, CDR2 FYNNEI. Written as DNA, the CDR3 is TGTGCCAGCAGTGTTGGGACGGGGGATAGCAATCAGCCCCAGCATTTT. Its protein product is CASSVGTGDSNQPQHF.

This clonotype was seen only a few times. This chain joins TRBV12-3 or TRBV12-4 and TRBJ2-5, with 16 bases aligning to TRBD2. V dropped 4 bases and J dropped 4; count of bases not matched to a gene: 9. CDR3 length: 18 amino acids. The chain's CDR3 is CASSSPGLAGGPLETQYF. CDR3 bases: TGTGCCAGCAGTTCTCCGGGACTAGCGGGAGGGCCCTTAGAGACCCAGTACTTC.